Listed below are T cell receptor beta chains from one sample, sequenced in a study of neurological immune-mediated disorders. TCRdb re-analysed the 5' RACE reads in MiXCR, keeping a single row per CDR3 protein. The table records about 90,000 distinct CDR3 sequences, 13% of them present only once. Sequencing input: PBMCs. These receptor sequences come from a female donor with HTLV-1-associated myelopathy (HAM/TSP). Each CDR3 is given with its conserved first and last residue. D genes are given only for firm matches. Expanded clones are given a class, and other clones once, few, many or no size at all.

>-|TRBV7-9|many|TRBJ2-1
TGTGCCAGCAGCCCCCGACAGATCGCCAATGAGCAGTTCTTC
CASSPRQIANEQFF
>TRBD1|TRBV10-3|many|TRBJ2-7
TGTGCCATCAGTGACTCTACAGGGGGCGACGAGCAGTACTTC
CAISDSTGGDEQYF
>TRBD1|TRBV4-3|many|TRBJ2-7
TGCGCCAGCAGCCAAGATCCCGGGACAGGGGGCGGCGAGCAGTACTTC
CASSQDPGTGGGEQYF
>-|TRBV10-3|many|TRBJ1-1
TGTGCCATCAGTGATTCGAAGAACACTGAAGCTTTCTTT
CAISDSKNTEAFF
>TRBD2|TRBV12-3/TRBV12-4|-|TRBJ2-7
TGTGCCAGCGGACCCCCGGCTAGCGGGGGGGCCGAGCAGTACTTC
CASGPPASGGAEQYF
>TRBD1|TRBV4-1|many|TRBJ2-7
TGCGCCAGCAGCCAAGATGATCTAGGGACAGGGACGGGGGAGCAGTACTTC
CASSQDDLGTGTGEQYF
>-|TRBV20-1|many|TRBJ2-3
TGCAGTGCTAGAGGGACAGATAGCACAGATACGCAGTATTTT
CSARGTDSTDTQYF
>TRBD1|TRBV5-1|many|TRBJ2-5
TGCGCCAGCAGCCTGGGACAGGGGGCTTGGGAGACCCAGTACTTC
CASSLGQGAWETQYF
>-|TRBV20-1|many|TRBJ2-1
TGCAGTGCCACGGGGGGACAGGCGTACAATGAGCAGTTCTTC
CSATGGQAYNEQFF
>-|TRBV5-1|many|TRBJ2-3
TGCGCCAGCAGCCCCACTAGGACCACAGATACGCAGTATTTT
CASSPTRTTDTQYF
>TRBD2|TRBV10-2|many|TRBJ2-1
TGCGCCAGTGTAGGGGAGCGGGGGGGCCGCGATGAGCAGTTCTTC
CASVGERGGRDEQFF
>-|TRBV2|many|TRBJ1-5
TGTGCCAGCAGTGGGCAGGGAGTGAGTCAGCCCCAGCATTTT
CASSGQGVSQPQHF
>TRBD1|TRBV20-1|many|TRBJ1-3
TGCAGTGCCTCAGCGGGACAGGGGCAACCTTGGGTCGGAAACACCATATATTTT
CSASAGQGQPWVGNTIYF
>-|TRBV6-5|many|TRBJ2-1
TGTGCCAGCAGCTATAAGGGAGGACCCTACAATGAGCAGTTCTTC
CASSYKGGPYNEQFF
>-|TRBV12-3/TRBV12-4|many|TRBJ2-3
TGTGCCAGCACATTCCGGGGTTCCTACACAGATACGCAGTATTTT
CASTFRGSYTDTQYF
>-|TRBV18|many|TRBJ2-7
TGTGCCAGCTCACCACTCCAAACAAGCTACGAGCAGTACTTC
CASSPLQTSYEQYF
>-|TRBV2|many|TRBJ2-1
TGTGCCAGCAGTTCAACTCGGGGAGGAGGCAATGAGCAGTTCTTC
CASSSTRGGGNEQFF
>-|TRBV5-1|many|TRBJ2-2
TGCGCCAGCAAAGACTTCCCCTCGGGTCCCGGGGAGCTGTTTTTT
CASKDFPSGPGELFF
>-|TRBV3-1|-|TRBJ1-2
TGTGCCAGCAGCCAAATACCCGTGGACTATGGCTACACCTTC
CASSQIPVDYGYTF
>TRBD1|TRBV7-9|many|TRBJ1-3
TGTGCCAGCAGCTTAGGAGGACAGGGCGGCTTTGGAAACACCATATATTTT
CASSLGGQGGFGNTIYF
>TRBD1|TRBV18|many|TRBJ2-1
TGTGCCAGCTCACTTGCCGGGACAGGGCTCAATGAGCAGTTCTTC
CASSLAGTGLNEQFF
>-|TRBV5-6|-|TRBJ2-5
TGTGCCAGCAGAATCCCGGGCAAAGAGACCCAGTACTTC
CASRIPGKETQYF
>-|TRBV9|many|TRBJ2-7
TGTGCCAGCAGCGTAGTCCCGGCAGGCAACCTCTACGAGCAGTACTTC
CASSVVPAGNLYEQYF
>-|TRBV12-3/TRBV12-4|many|TRBJ2-7
TGTGCCAGCAGTTCCCGGGACACCGGCTACGAGCAGTACTTC
CASSSRDTGYEQYF
>-|TRBV4-1|many|TRBJ1-4
TGCGCCAGCAGCCAAGTACGAGGGATTGAGGAAAAACTGTTTTTT
CASSQVRGIEEKLFF
>-|TRBV12-5|-|TRBJ2-7
TGTGCTAGTGGTCCCGGGCACGAGCAGTACTTC
CASGPGHEQYF
>TRBD2|TRBV28|-|TRBJ2-3
TGTGCCAGCAGTCCCCCCGGAGCGGGGGGCACAGATACGCAGTATTTT
CASSPPGAGGTDTQYF
>TRBD1|TRBV20-1|-|TRBJ2-5
TGCATCGTCCGGACAGGGGTCGAGACCCAGTACTTC
CIVRTGVETQYF
>-|TRBV12-3/TRBV12-4|-|TRBJ2-1
TGTGCCACCTTGGACAGTCCCTACAATGAGCAGTTCTTC
CATLDSPYNEQFF
>TRBD2|TRBV11-2|-|TRBJ2-2
TGTGCTATCAGCTCAACCGGGACTAGCGGGATCACCGGGGAGCTGTTTTTT
CAISSTGTSGITGELFF
>-|TRBV5-1|many|TRBJ2-3
TGCGCCAGCAGCTTGGTTGGGGAAGATACGCAGTATTTT
CASSLVGEDTQYF
>TRBD1|TRBV20-1|few|TRBJ1-2
TGCAGTGCTAGCGTGGACAGGGGGTATGGCTACACCTTC
CSASVDRGYGYTF
>-|TRBV4-1|-|TRBJ1-4
TGCGCCAGCAGCCAGGGCGTTAATGAAAAACTGTTTTTT
CASSQGVNEKLFF
>-|TRBV4-2|many|TRBJ2-7
TGTGCCAGCAGCCAAGATGGCTACGAGCAGTACTTC
CASSQDGYEQYF
>TRBD2|TRBV5-4|many|TRBJ2-6
TGTGCCAGCAGCTTGGGACTAGCCGCCTCTGGGGCCAACGTCCTGACTTTC
CASSLGLAASGANVLTF
>-|TRBV12-3/TRBV12-4|many|TRBJ1-5
TGTGCCAGCAGTTTAGGCTGGAGCAATCAGCCCCAGCATTTT
CASSLGWSNQPQHF
>-|TRBV6-5|medium-sized|TRBJ1-6
TGTGCCAGCAGTTCCCGACGGGATTCACCCCTCCACTTT
CASSSRRDSPLHF
>-|TRBV7-9|many|TRBJ1-2
TGTGCCAGCAGCTTACGGGGGGCCGATTTTAACTATGGCTACACCTTC
CASSLRGADFNYGYTF
>-|TRBV6-2/TRBV6-3|many|TRBJ2-3
TGTGCCAGCAGTCCGATCCTCGCGGATACGCAGTATTTT
CASSPILADTQYF
>-|TRBV20-1|-|TRBJ2-7
TGCAGTGCTTCTTCACTAGAGAGCAGGGGCTACGAGCAGTACTTC
CSASSLESRGYEQYF
>TRBD2|TRBV12-3/TRBV12-4|many|TRBJ2-7
TGTGCCAGCAGTTTAGTTCCCCGGGGGGCCTACGAGCAGTACTTC
CASSLVPRGAYEQYF
>TRBD1|TRBV11-1|many|TRBJ2-3
TGTGCCAGCAGCTCCCAGACAGGGGAAGATACGCAGTATTTT
CASSSQTGEDTQYF
>TRBD2|TRBV28|many|TRBJ2-7
TGTGCCAGCAGTTCGGGGGGGGCAGACGAGCAGTACTTC
CASSSGGADEQYF
>TRBD2|TRBV10-3|-|TRBJ2-1
TGTGCCAGCAGAATCCTTAGCGGGGGGGCTTTGAATGAGCAGTTCTTC
CASRILSGGALNEQFF